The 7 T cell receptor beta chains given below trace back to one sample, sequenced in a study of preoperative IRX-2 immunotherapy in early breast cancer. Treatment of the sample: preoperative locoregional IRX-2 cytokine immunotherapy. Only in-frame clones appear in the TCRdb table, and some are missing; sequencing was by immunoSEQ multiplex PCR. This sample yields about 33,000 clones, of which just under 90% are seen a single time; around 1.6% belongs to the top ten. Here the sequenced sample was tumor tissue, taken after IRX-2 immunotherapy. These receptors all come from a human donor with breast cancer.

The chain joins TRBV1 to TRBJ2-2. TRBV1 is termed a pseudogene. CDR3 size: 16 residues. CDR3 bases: TGCGCCAGCAGTGACCTAGGGGGGCGCCGGGGCGGGGAGCTGTTTTTT. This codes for CASSDLGGRRGGELFF.

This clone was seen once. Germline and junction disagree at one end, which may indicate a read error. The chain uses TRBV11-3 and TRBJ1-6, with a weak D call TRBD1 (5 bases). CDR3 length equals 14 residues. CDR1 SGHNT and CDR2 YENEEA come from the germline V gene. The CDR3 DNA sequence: TGTGCCAGCAGCCCCCGCAGGGATAAGTCACCCCTCCACTTT. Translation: CASSPRRDKSPLHF.

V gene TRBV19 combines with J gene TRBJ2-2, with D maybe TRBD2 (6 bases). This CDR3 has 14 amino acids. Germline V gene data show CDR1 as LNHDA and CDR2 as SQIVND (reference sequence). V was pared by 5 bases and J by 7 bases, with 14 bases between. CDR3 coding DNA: TGTGCCAGTAGTCCCGTCCAGGGAGGCGGGGAGCTGTTTTTT. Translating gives CASSPVQGGGELFF.

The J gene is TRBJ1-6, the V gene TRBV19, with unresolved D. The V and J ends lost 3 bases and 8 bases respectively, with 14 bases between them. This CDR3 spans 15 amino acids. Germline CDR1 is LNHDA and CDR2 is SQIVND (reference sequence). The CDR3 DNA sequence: TGTGCCAGTAGTATTGTCTTGGCAGAACATTCACCCCTCCACTTT. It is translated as CASSIVLAEHSPLHF.

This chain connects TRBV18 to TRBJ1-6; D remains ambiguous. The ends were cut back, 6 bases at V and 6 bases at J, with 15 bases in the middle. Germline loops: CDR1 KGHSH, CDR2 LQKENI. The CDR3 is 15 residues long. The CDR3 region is CASSADRRVNSPLHF. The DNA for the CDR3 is TGTGCCAGCTCGGCGGATCGTAGGGTTAATTCACCCCTCCACTTT.

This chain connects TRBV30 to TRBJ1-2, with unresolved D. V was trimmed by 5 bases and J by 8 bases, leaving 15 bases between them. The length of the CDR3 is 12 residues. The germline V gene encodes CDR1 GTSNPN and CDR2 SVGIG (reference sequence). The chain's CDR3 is CAWVVNLRGYTF. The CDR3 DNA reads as TGTGCCTGGGTGGTGAACCTTCGGGGCTACACCTTC.

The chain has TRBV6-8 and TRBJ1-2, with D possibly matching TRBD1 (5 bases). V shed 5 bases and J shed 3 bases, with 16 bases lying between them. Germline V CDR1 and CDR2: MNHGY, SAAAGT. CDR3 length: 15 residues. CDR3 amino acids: CASSDKGRRDYGYTF. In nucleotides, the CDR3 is TGTGCCAGCAGTGATAAGGGGAGACGCGACTATGGCTACACCTTC.